This T cell receptor beta chain was retrieved from a study of spatial heterogeneity in lung cancer. TCRdb re-called the 5' RACE reads through MiXCR, storing one row per CDR3 protein. The repertoire holds under 8,000 distinct CDR3 sequences, with around 6.7% as singletons. A few counts support this clonotype. The antigen remains undetermined. Findings of the study overall: Beta chains had 13% to 15% coverage of tumor T cells, and alpha chains had around 6.9%. Expanded alpha and beta TCR counts within tumors tracked tumor mutation counts.

Trimming pared 4 bases from V and 7 bases from J, leaving 17 bases between. The CDR3 totals 14 residues. The germline V gene encodes CDR1 MNHEY and CDR2 SVGEGT. As to time point: sample taken at primary tumor resection. The rearrangement joins TRBV6-2 or TRBV6-3 to TRBJ2-7; D gene unclear. The material sequenced was lung tumor tissue, taken at surgery. This TCR was recovered from a male donor with early-stage non-small cell lung cancer. This CDR3 is CASSFVDPPEEQYF. The CDR3 DNA sequence: TGTGCCAGCAGTTTTGTGGACCCGCCGGAAGAGCAGTACTTC.